The 29 T cell receptor beta chains reported below all come from one sample, sequenced in a study of blood T cells in healthy people across ages. Next came a second PCR, run for about 7 to 12 cycles, which used a sample-barcoded 5' primer along with a J-beta primer mix. Each CDR3 protein is one row after TCRdb ran MiXCR on the 5' RACE reads. The sample carries some 1 million distinct CDR3 sequences, more than 35% recorded once. Sequencing input: blood. The receptor set was obtained from a woman in her sixties or seventies in good health.

V and J are TRBV27 and TRBJ2-1, with 12 bases aligning to TRBD2. Germline values: CDR1 MNHEY, CDR2 SMNVEV (reference sequence). The CDR3 runs 15 residues. With V trimmed by 9 bases and J by 4 bases, 7 bases remained unmatched. CDR3 amino acids: CASTFLAGGYNEQFF. The CDR3 nucleotides read TGTGCCAGTACATTCCTAGCGGGAGGGTACAATGAGCAGTTCTTC.

This chain connects TRBV20-1 to TRBJ2-1, with D tentatively TRBD1 (5 bases). V lost 5 bases and J lost 8, with 19 bases in between. The CDR3 is 14 amino acids. CDR1 and CDR2 from the germline V gene are DFQATT and SNEGSKA (reference sequence). The CDR3 reads CSALEAGPTYEQFF. Here the CDR3 DNA reads TGCAGTGCTTTAGAGGCAGGGCCAACATATGAGCAGTTCTTC.

The J gene is TRBJ2-1, the V gene TRBV7-9; tentatively, D is TRBD1 (5 bases). This CDR3 region has 14 residues. V gave up 5 bases and J gave up 3 bases, with 11 bases separating them. Germline V gives CDR1 SEHNR, CDR2 FQNEAQ (reference sequence). In DNA, the CDR3 is TGTGCCAGCAGCCGAGCGACAGACTACAATGAGCAGTTCTTC. Translating it yields CASSRATDYNEQFF.

This clonotype was observed many times. The chain couples TRBV6-6 to TRBJ2-1; no clear D. The length of the CDR3 is 15 residues. Trimming took off 2 bases at V and 6 bases at J, with 14 bases between the two ends. Germline-derived CDR1 and CDR2 are MNHNY and SVGAGI (reference sequence). Written as DNA, the CDR3 is TGTGCCAGCAGTTACCCCTCGGAAGGTACCAATGAGCAGTTCTTC. Translated, it gives CASSYPSEGTNEQFF.

V is TRBV27 and J is TRBJ2-1; no clear D gene. CDR1 is MNHEY and CDR2 is SMNVEV in the germline V gene (reference sequence). Trimming removed 3 bases from V and 9 bases from J, with 9 bases in between. The CDR3 sequence is 12 residues long. This chain's CDR3 is CASSFHGLEQFF. The CDR3 region has the DNA TGTGCCAGCAGTTTCCACGGCCTTGAGCAGTTCTTC.

This clonotype occurred a few times. The chain has TRBV13 and TRBJ2-7, with D maybe TRBD2 (5 bases). V lost 1 base, J lost 3 bases, and 13 bases lay in between. Germline assignment: CDR1 PRHDT and CDR2 FYEKMQ (reference sequence). The CDR3 contains 15 residues. CDR3 DNA: TGTGCCAGCAGCTTAGCGGGGAGCTTACGCTACGAGCAGTACTTC. Its translation: CASSLAGSLRYEQYF.

This chain uses TRBV5-1 with TRBJ2-5, with a tentative D call TRBD1 (5 bases). V lost 5 bases to trimming and J lost 0 bases, with 11 bases between them. The germline V gene encodes CDR1 SGHRS and CDR2 YFSETQ. The CDR3 is made up of 14 amino acids. CDR3 bases: TGCGCCAGCAGTATCCCAGGGAACCAAGAGACCCAGTACTTC. This gives the protein CASSIPGNQETQYF.

This clonotype occurred a few times. The genes are TRBV11-2 and TRBJ2-3; 8 nucleotides match TRBD2. This CDR3 comprises 15 residues. Germline CDR1 and CDR2: SGHAT and FQNNGV. J lost 3 bases, V lost 3 bases, and 5 bases had no gene match. This CDR3 is CASSFDGRATDTQYF. The DNA for the CDR3 is TGTGCCAGCAGCTTCGACGGGAGGGCGACAGATACGCAGTATTTT.

The table lists this clonotype with a few counts. V is TRBV20-1 and J is TRBJ2-7; tentatively, D is TRBD2 (5 bases). V was clipped by 2 bases and J by 2 bases, with 13 bases between them. This CDR3 is built from 14 residues. Germline CDR1 is DFQATT and CDR2 is SNEGSKA (reference sequence). For the CDR3, the DNA is TGCAGTGCTAGACCGGGCTACGGGGCCTACGAGCAGTACTTC. This sequence encodes CSARPGYGAYEQYF.

In its sample, this clonotype was seen a few times. The chain joins TRBV25-1 to TRBJ2-7; 9 nucleotides agree with TRBD1. CDR3 length equals 18 residues. Germline CDR1 reads MGHDK; CDR2 reads SYGVNS. J was trimmed by 4 bases and V by 3 bases; bases with no gene match: 16. The CDR3 coding sequence is TGTGCCAGCAGTGATGACAGGGGGGACTTCTCCCACTTTTACGAGCAGTACTTC. This encodes CASSDDRGDFSHFYEQYF.

The chain employs TRBV6-1 and TRBJ2-3; D is ambiguous. Trimming cost V 2 bases and J 0 bases, with 6 bases left between them. The germline CDR1 and CDR2 sequences are MNHNS and SASEGT. This CDR3 contains 14 residues. CDR3 residues: CASSEFTSTDTQYF. CDR3 nucleotides: TGTGCCAGCAGTGAATTTACTAGCACAGATACGCAGTATTTT.

This clonotype was observed a handful of times. The chain uses TRBV12-5 and TRBJ2-6; weak D call: TRBD1 (6 bases). Deletions cut 0 bases from V and 0 bases from J, with 21 bases between. This CDR3 has 21 residues. In germline, CDR1 is LGHNT, CDR2 FRNRAP. In DNA form, the CDR3 reads TGTGCTAGTGGTTTGGTAACAGTGAGGGACACTCAACTCTCTGGGGCCAACGTCCTGACTTTC. It codes for CASGLVTVRDTQLSGANVLTF.

The chain recombines TRBV27 with TRBJ2-7; 8 bases match TRBD2. This CDR3 region has 18 residues. The J segment lost 0 bases and the V segment lost 0 bases, leaving 10 bases of the junction unmatched. Germline CDR1 MNHEY, CDR2 SMNVEV (reference sequence). CDR3 sequence (DNA): TGTGCCAGCAGTTTATCCGGCACTAGCGGAATTTTCTCCTACGAGCAGTACTTC. It is translated as CASSLSGTSGIFSYEQYF.

The rearrangement links TRBV25-1 to TRBJ1-1; 8 bases are shared with TRBD1. The CDR3 length is 15 residues. CDR1 is MGHDK and CDR2 is SYGVNS in the germline V gene. J gave up 0 bases and V 7 bases, and 7 bases lay outside the gene matches. The DNA for the CDR3 is TGTGCCAGCATGAGAGCGGACAGGGTGAACACTGAAGCTTTCTTT. Residues: CASMRADRVNTEAFF. Full variable domain (rest looked up from reference TRBV25-1 and TRBJ1-1): EADIYQTPRYLVIGTGKKITLECSQTMGHDKMYWYQQDPGMELHLIHYSYGVNSTEKGDLSSESTVSRIRTEHFPLTLESARPSHTSQYLCASMRADRVNTEAFFGQGTRLTVV.

The chain is built from TRBV29-1 and TRBJ1-2, with D uncertain. This CDR3 has 12 residues. In germline, CDR1 is SQVTM, CDR2 ANQGSEA. With 7 bases removed from V and 2 bases from J, the gap between germline ends came to 11 bases. CDR3 DNA sequence: TGCAGCGCCGCCACGGGGAACTATGGCTACACCTTC. Translating gives CSAATGNYGYTF.

This clonotype was counted only a few times. The chain couples TRBV29-1 to TRBJ2-1; 10 bases agree with TRBD1. The CDR3 length is 16 residues. Losses at the gene ends were 5 bases for V and 8 bases for J; bases not matched to a gene: 15. Germline V gene sequence: CDR1 SQVTM, CDR2 ANQGSEA. The CDR3 region has the DNA TGCAGCGTTAGACGGATAGGGGACAGGGGAAAGGATGAGCAGTTCTTC. The encoded protein is CSVRRIGDRGKDEQFF.

The chain is built from TRBV19 and TRBJ1-2; D call uncertain. V was clipped by 3 bases and J by 1 base, with 6 bases between them. Germline V gene lookup returns CDR1 LNHDA and CDR2 SQIVND (reference sequence). This CDR3 contains 13 residues. As DNA, the CDR3 is TGTGCCAGTAGTATCGCGAGTAACTATGGCTACACCTTC. This encodes CASSIASNYGYTF.

V usage is TRBV27 and J usage is TRBJ2-7; D is possibly TRBD1 or TRBD2 (5 bases each). The germline V and J ends were trimmed by 4 bases and 6 bases, with 19 bases remaining between them. The CDR3 runs to 15 residues. Germline CDR1 reads MNHEY; CDR2 reads SMNVEV (reference sequence). In DNA form, the CDR3 reads TGTGCCAGCAGTTCCCCCGGTAGGGTGGGACGCGAGCAGTACTTC. This encodes CASSSPGRVGREQYF.

This clonotype occurred many times. This chain connects TRBV27 to TRBJ2-7; possible D gene TRBD1, 6 bases. The length of the CDR3 is 15 residues. Germline V gene lookup returns CDR1 MNHEY and CDR2 SMNVEV (reference sequence). The V end was cut by 5 bases, the J end by 2 bases, with 16 bases between. The DNA for the CDR3 is TGTGCCAGCAGTGGAGCCGGGACACCGACCTACGAGCAGTACTTC. It is translated as CASSGAGTPTYEQYF.

The V gene is TRBV28, the J gene TRBJ2-5; 11 positions agree with TRBD2. CDR1 MDHEN and CDR2 SYDVKM come from the germline V gene. The length of the CDR3 is 18 residues. V gave up 3 bases and J gave up 0 bases; unmatched junction bases: 9. The chain's CDR3 is CASSLHVLAGGHQETQYF. The CDR3 DNA follows: TGTGCCAGCAGTTTGCATGTCCTAGCGGGAGGCCACCAAGAGACCCAGTACTTC.

The chain has TRBV29-1 and TRBJ2-3, with D possibly TRBD2 on 6 matching bases. The germline V gene has CDR1 SQVTM and CDR2 ANQGSEA. V lost 6 bases to trimming and J lost 3 bases, with 13 bases between them. The CDR3 is 13 amino acids. The CDR3 sequence: CSVGTGPTDTQYF. Here the CDR3 DNA reads TGCAGCGTCGGGACTGGACCAACAGATACGCAGTATTTT.

The chain couples TRBV29-1 to TRBJ2-3, with 8 bases aligning to TRBD1. V was clipped by 7 bases and J by 8 bases; unmatched bases: 5. The CDR3 covers 11 residues. Looked up from germline, CDR1 is SQVTM and CDR2 is ANQGSEA. The CDR3 nucleotides are TGCAGCGCAGGGGGCCAGGGTACGCAGTATTTT. It is translated as CSAGGQGTQYF.

This clonotype was observed once. The J gene is TRBJ2-3, the V gene TRBV12-3 or TRBV12-4, with TRBD2 matching 8 bases. The CDR3 is 16 amino acids. With 5 bases clipped from V and 4 bases from J, the junction kept 11 bases outside the gene matches. DNA for the CDR3: TGTGCCAGCAGTCTAACTAGCGGAAGGCGGGCAGATACGCAGTATTTT. Residues: CASSLTSGRRADTQYF.

This clonotype was observed a single time. The gene calls are TRBV3-1 and TRBJ2-1; tentatively, D is TRBD1 (6 bases). This CDR3 spans 15 amino acids. V was trimmed by 4 bases and J by 7 bases, leaving 17 bases between them. Germline V gene lookup returns CDR1 LGHDT and CDR2 YNNKEL (reference sequence). CDR3 nucleotides: TGTGCCAGCAGCCCACAGGGTTACCTATCGAATGAGCAGTTCTTC. This translates into CASSPQGYLSNEQFF.

The chain has TRBV5-1 and TRBJ2-7, with TRBD2 identical over 9 bases. The CDR3 sequence is 13 residues long. From germline, CDR1 is SGHRS and CDR2 YFSETQ. J lost 7 bases, V lost 4 bases, and 6 bases had no gene match. The CDR3 protein is CASSNSGSNEQYF. In nucleotides, the CDR3 is TGCGCCAGCAGCAATAGCGGGAGCAATGAGCAGTACTTC.

The chain combines TRBV18 with TRBJ2-2; D perhaps matches TRBD2 (5 bases). The ends were cut back, 2 bases at V and 2 bases at J, with 9 bases in the middle. Germline loops: CDR1 KGHSH, CDR2 LQKENI. The CDR3 loop spans 15 amino acids. The CDR3 bases are TGTGCCAGCTCACCAAGAGGGAGAAACACCGGGGAGCTGTTTTTT. Translated, it gives CASSPRGRNTGELFF.

V and J are TRBV29-1 and TRBJ2-1; D is uncertain. Trimming stripped 3 bases from V and 5 bases from J, with 17 bases between. CDR1 and CDR2 from the germline V gene are SQVTM and ANQGSEA. This CDR3 is 15 amino acids long. CDR3 sequence (DNA): TGCAGCGTTGATGTAAGACCAAACGGAAACAATGAGCAGTTCTTC. This encodes CSVDVRPNGNNEQFF.

This chain links TRBV7-2 with TRBJ2-5; 8 nucleotides line up with TRBD2. V was pared by 2 bases and J by 11 bases, with 13 bases of the junction left unmatched. This CDR3 is 15 amino acids long. The germline V gene has CDR1 SGHTA and CDR2 FQGNSA. The CDR3 DNA follows: TGTGCCAGCAGCTTACAGAGGACTAGCAATAGTCGGCAGTACTTC. It codes for CASSLQRTSNSRQYF.

This clonotype was seen a few times. CDR3 sequence: CSVRLAGVTDTQYF. The CDR3 DNA reads as TGCAGCGTACGACTAGCGGGAGTCACAGATACGCAGTATTTT. The chain couples TRBV29-1 to TRBJ2-3; TRBD2 matches at 12 bases. Trimming took 6 bases from V and 2 from J; bases not matched to a gene: 3. The germline V gene has CDR1 SQVTM and CDR2 ANQGSEA. This CDR3 comprises 14 residues.